These T cell receptor beta chains were read from a single sample in a study of blood T cell repertoires in COVID-19. The table came from immunoSEQ multiplex PCR; TCRdb's copy has only in-frame clones and leaves some out. The table lists 130,000 to 150,000 clones, 88% of them singletons. The specimen sequenced was peripheral blood. The receptors were sampled from a man in his fifties with active or convalescent COVID-19. Both conserved end residues are part of each CDR3. D genes are given only for firm matches. For some rows the clone size is stated as once, few or many, or as a class when expanded; others skip it.

12 | TRBJ2-7 | - | - | TRBV18 | TGTGCCAGCTCACCAAGCGGACGTCAGCAGTACTTC | CASSPSGRQQYF
15 | TRBJ1-2 | TRBD1 | once | TRBV9 | TGTGCCAGCAGCGCCCGGACAGGGACTAACTATGGCTACACCTTC | CASSARTGTNYGYTF
13 | TRBJ1-5 | - | - | TRBV29-1 | TGCAGCGTTACCTCGGGGGGAGGACAGCCCCAGCATTTT | CSVTSGGGQPQHF
13 | TRBJ2-7 | - | - | TRBV28 | TGTGCCAGCCTCGGGGTTCAGGTCCACGAGCAGTACTTC | CASLGVQVHEQYF
17 | TRBJ2-7 | TRBD2 | - | TRBV19 | TGTGCCAGTAGTATAGCCCATGGACTAGGTACCGCCTACGAGCAGTACTTC | CASSIAHGLGTAYEQYF
13 | TRBJ2-7 | TRBD2 | - | TRBV5-1 | TGCGCCAGCAGACTAGCGGGATCCTACGAGCAGTACTTC | CASRLAGSYEQYF
14 | TRBJ2-6 | - | - | TRBV9 | TGTGCCAGCAGCGGAGGGTCTGGGGCCAACGTCCTGACTTTC | CASSGGSGANVLTF
14 | TRBJ1-5 | TRBD1 | few | TRBV19 | TGTGCCAGTTCCGGGACAGGGGCAAATCAGCCCCAGCATTTT | CASSGTGANQPQHF
17 | TRBJ2-1 | TRBD2 | once | TRBV9 | TGTGCCAGCAGCCCCCGCTTGGGACTAGCGCCCTACAATGAGCAGTTCTTC | CASSPRLGLAPYNEQFF
13 | TRBJ1-1 | - | - | TRBV6-5 | TGTGCCAGCAGCGAGGGCCAGGCCACCCGGGCTTTCTTT | CASSEGQATRAFF
16 | TRBJ2-3 | - | - | TRBV4-2 | TGTGCCAGCAGCCAAGAAGCGGCGGCTAGCACAGATACGCAGTATTTT | CASSQEAAASTDTQYF
15 | TRBJ2-6 | - | - | TRBV19 | TGTGCCACAGGACCGGGAAACTCTGGGGCCAACGTCCTGACTTTC | CATGPGNSGANVLTF
16 | TRBJ2-1 | TRBD2 | - | TRBV30 | TGTGCCTGGCGCCGGGGGGGCGGGAGTTTCTACAATGAGCAGTTCTTC | CAWRRGGGSFYNEQFF
15 | TRBJ2-7 | TRBD2 | - | TRBV7-2 | TGTGCCAGCAGGAATCTTGAGACTAGCGGCCCCGTCCCGTACTTC | CASRNLETSGPVPYF
15 | TRBJ1-1 | TRBD1 | - | TRBV2 | TGTGCCAGCAAAAGGTCCTGGGACAGCGACACTGAAGCTTTCTTT | CASKRSWDSDTEAFF
13 | TRBJ2-7 | TRBD1 | - | TRBV18 | TGTGCCAGCTCACCAACAGGGGTAGGCGAGCAGTACTTC | CASSPTGVGEQYF
15 | TRBJ2-5 | - | - | TRBV6-2/TRBV6-3 | TGTGCCAGCAGTTACATAGGGAGAGTAGAAGAGACCCAGTACTTC | CASSYIGRVEETQYF
14 | TRBJ2-1 | - | few | TRBV24-1 | TGTGCCACCAGTGATTCTTCGGGAGCCGATGAGCAGTTCTTC | CATSDSSGADEQFF
13 | TRBJ1-2 | TRBD1 | - | TRBV18 | TGTGCCAGCTCACCTCGTACAGGGGGCGGCTACACCTTC | CASSPRTGGGYTF
17 | TRBJ1-5 | TRBD1 | - | TRBV24-1 | TGTGCCACCAGTGATTCCCAGGGGACAGGGGCTCGGGGGCCCCAGCATTTT | CATSDSQGTGARGPQHF
14 | TRBJ2-7 | - | - | TRBV4-2 | TGTGCCAGCAGCCAAGACGGCAGGGGTTACGAGCAGTACTTC | CASSQDGRGYEQYF
15 | TRBJ2-5 | - | - | TRBV6-2/TRBV6-3 | TGTGCCAGCAGTTACTCGATAAGGAGGGGAGAGACCCAGTACTTC | CASSYSIRRGETQYF
14 | TRBJ1-6 | - | - | TRBV9 | TGTGCCAGCAGCGTAGGGGGGGAGGATTCACCCCTCCACTTT | CASSVGGEDSPLHF
16 | TRBJ2-2 | TRBD1 | - | TRBV7-9 | TGTGCCAGCAGCTTGTCCGGGACAGGGAACACCGGGGAGCTGTTTTTT | CASSLSGTGNTGELFF
14 | TRBJ2-7 | TRBD2 | - | TRBV2 | TGTGCCAGCAGCTTTAGCGGGACCGCCTACGAGCAGTACTTC | CASSFSGTAYEQYF
16 | TRBJ1-5 | - | - | TRBV3-1/TRBV3-2 | TGTGCCAGCAGCCCCAAGCATACAGGGAGCAATCAGCCCCAGCATTTT | CASSPKHTGSNQPQHF
16 | TRBJ2-7 | TRBD1 | - | TRBV10-3 | TGTGCCATCAGACCCGACAGGGGTGTATCGGCCTACGAGCAGTACTTC | CAIRPDRGVSAYEQYF
16 | TRBJ2-5 | TRBD1 | - | TRBV5-1 | TGCGCCAGCAGCTTGGGGAGGACAGGGGGATATGAGACCCAGTACTTC | CASSLGRTGGYETQYF
15 | TRBJ2-3 | - | - | TRBV5-6 | TGTGCCAGCAGCCTTTGGGGGGTTGTCACAGATACGCAGTATTTT | CASSLWGVVTDTQYF